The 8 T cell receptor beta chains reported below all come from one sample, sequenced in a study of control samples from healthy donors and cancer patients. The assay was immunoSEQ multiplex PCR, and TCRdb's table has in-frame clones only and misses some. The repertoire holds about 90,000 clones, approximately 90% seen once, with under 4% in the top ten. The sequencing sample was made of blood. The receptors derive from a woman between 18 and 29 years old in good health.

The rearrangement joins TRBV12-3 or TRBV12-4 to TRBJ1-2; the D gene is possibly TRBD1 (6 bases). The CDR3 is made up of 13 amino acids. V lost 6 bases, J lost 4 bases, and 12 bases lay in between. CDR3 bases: TGTGCCAGCAGCCGGGGGGGCACCTATGGCTACACCTTC. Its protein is CASSRGGTYGYTF.

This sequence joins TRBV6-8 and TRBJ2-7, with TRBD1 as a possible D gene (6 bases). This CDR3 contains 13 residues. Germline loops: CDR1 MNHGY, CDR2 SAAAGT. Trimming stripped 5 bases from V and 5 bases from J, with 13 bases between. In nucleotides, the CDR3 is TGTGCCAGCAGTCAGGGGATGGTCCACGAGCAGTACTTC. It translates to CASSQGMVHEQYF.

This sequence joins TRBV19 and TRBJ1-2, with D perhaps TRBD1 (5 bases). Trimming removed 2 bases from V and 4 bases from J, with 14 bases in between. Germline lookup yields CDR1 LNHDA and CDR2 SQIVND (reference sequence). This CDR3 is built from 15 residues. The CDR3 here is CASSIPREGSYGYTF. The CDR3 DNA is TGTGCCAGTAGTATACCCCGGGAGGGGAGCTATGGCTACACCTTC.

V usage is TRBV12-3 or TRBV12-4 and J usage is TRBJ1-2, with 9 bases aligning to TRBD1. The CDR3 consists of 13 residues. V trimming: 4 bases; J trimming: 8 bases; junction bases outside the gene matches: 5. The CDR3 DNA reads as TGTGCCAGCAGTTCGGGGACAGGGAGCGGCTACACCTTC. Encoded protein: CASSSGTGSGYTF.

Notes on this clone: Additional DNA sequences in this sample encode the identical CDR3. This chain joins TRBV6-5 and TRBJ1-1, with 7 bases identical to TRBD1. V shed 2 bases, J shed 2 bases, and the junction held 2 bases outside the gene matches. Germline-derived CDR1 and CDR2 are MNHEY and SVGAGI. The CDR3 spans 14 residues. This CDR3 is CASSYDRVNTEAFF. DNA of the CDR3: TGTGCCAGCAGTTACGACAGGGTCAACACTGAAGCTTTCTTT.

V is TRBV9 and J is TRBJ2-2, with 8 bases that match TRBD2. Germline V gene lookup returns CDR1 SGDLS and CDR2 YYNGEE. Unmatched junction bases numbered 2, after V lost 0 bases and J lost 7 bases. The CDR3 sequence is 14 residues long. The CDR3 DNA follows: TGTGCCAGCAGCGTAGAGCTAGCGGGCGGGGAGCTGTTTTTT. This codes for CASSVELAGGELFF.

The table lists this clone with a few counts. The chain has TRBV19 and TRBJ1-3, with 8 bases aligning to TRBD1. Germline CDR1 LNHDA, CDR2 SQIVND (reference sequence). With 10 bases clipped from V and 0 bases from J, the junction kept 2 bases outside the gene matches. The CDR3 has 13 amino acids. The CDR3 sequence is CATDRGSGNTIYF. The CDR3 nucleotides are TGTGCCACCGACAGGGGCTCTGGAAACACCATATATTTT.

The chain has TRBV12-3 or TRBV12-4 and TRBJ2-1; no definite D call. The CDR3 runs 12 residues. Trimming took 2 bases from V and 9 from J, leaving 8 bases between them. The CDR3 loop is CASSLSDGEQFF. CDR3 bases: TGTGCCAGCAGTTTATCCGACGGTGAGCAGTTCTTC.